Below are 31 T cell receptor beta chains sequenced from a single sample in a study of shared clonotypes between healthy human individuals. The repertoire was sequenced with immunoSEQ multiplex PCR; TCRdb's copy has only in-frame clones and lacks some. The table lists under 2.5 million clones, 92% of them singletons. The specimen was naive CD4+ T cells from PBMCs. This sample's subset: CD45RA+ positively selected. These receptors were taken from a man between 18 and 29 years old in good health. Some clones in this sample may be carry-over from other donors' samples.

The chain carries TRBV5-1 and TRBJ2-7; D is possibly TRBD2 (5 bases). Deletions cut 2 bases from V and 2 bases from J, with 14 bases between. The V gene's germline CDR1 is SGHRS and CDR2 YFSETQ. The CDR3 loop spans 15 amino acids. The CDR3 coding sequence is TGCGCCAGCAGCTTAAATATAGCGTCCACCTACGAGCAGTACTTC. Protein: CASSLNIASTYEQYF.

This clone was seen only once. V is TRBV19 and J is TRBJ2-5, with D perhaps matching TRBD1 (6 bases). CDR3 size: 16 residues. The ends were cut back, 6 bases at V and 4 bases at J, with 21 bases in the middle. The germline V gene encodes CDR1 LNHDA and CDR2 SQIVND (reference sequence). CDR3 sequence: CASRLQGGDSRETQYF. The CDR3 DNA sequence: TGTGCCAGTAGGCTACAGGGTGGTGATTCTAGAGAGACCCAGTACTTC.

The chain couples TRBV5-1 to TRBJ1-5; D uncertain. Germline V lookup: CDR1 SGHRS, CDR2 YFSETQ. Deletions cut 0 bases from V and 9 bases from J, with 13 bases between. This CDR3 is 14 amino acids long. The chain's CDR3 is CASSLGTVGAPQHF. CDR3 sequence (DNA): TGCGCCAGCAGCTTGGGGACGGTTGGTGCGCCCCAGCATTTT.

As concerns this clone: The same CDR3 arises from other DNA sequences in this sample as well. The chain uses TRBV18 and TRBJ1-4; 7 bases are shared with TRBD1. V lost 3 bases to trimming and J lost 3 bases; unmatched junction nucleotides: 4. CDR1 KGHSH and CDR2 LQKENI come from the germline V gene. This CDR3 spans 15 amino acids. As DNA, the CDR3 is TGTGCCAGCTCACCCCCGGGACAGCCTAATGAAAAACTGTTTTTT. Residues: CASSPPGQPNEKLFF.

As for this clone: A read error may produce the germline difference seen at one junction end. V usage is TRBV27 and J usage is TRBJ2-1, with D possibly being TRBD2 (5 bases). This CDR3 comprises 17 residues. The germline V gene encodes CDR1 MNHEY and CDR2 SMNVEV (reference sequence). This CDR3 reads CASRGLRGTTSSNEQFF. As DNA, the CDR3 is TGTGCCAGCAGAGGCCTTCGGGGTACTACATCCTCCAATGAGCAGTTCTTC.

This chain links TRBV5-1 with TRBJ2-7; 8 positions agree with TRBD2. Trimming at V came to 4 bases and at J to 2 bases, leaving 8 bases not matched to a gene. CDR1 and CDR2 (germline): SGHRS, YFSETQ. CDR3 size: 15 residues. The CDR3 loop reads CASSREVAGPYEQYF. In nucleotides, the CDR3 is TGCGCCAGCAGCCGGGAGGTAGCGGGGCCCTACGAGCAGTACTTC.

The V gene is TRBV5-1, the J gene TRBJ1-4; maybe TRBD1 (5 bases). Trimming pared 4 bases from V and 6 bases from J, leaving 22 bases between. The CDR3 loop spans 17 amino acids. The germline V gene has CDR1 SGHRS and CDR2 YFSETQ. CDR3 loop: CASSPGGQGSLDEKLFF. The CDR3 DNA sequence: TGCGCCAGCAGCCCCGGGGGTCAGGGATCATTGGATGAAAAACTGTTTTTT.

In DNA form, the CDR3 reads TGCGCCAGCAGCTTCAATTACGGACAGAGGAATGAAAAACTGTTTTTT. Its translation: CASSFNYGQRNEKLFF. The chain combines TRBV5-1 with TRBJ1-4; TRBD1 might be the D (6 bases). The germline V gene has CDR1 SGHRS and CDR2 YFSETQ. This CDR3 is 16 amino acids long. Trimming shortened V by 2 bases and J by 5 bases, and 16 bases separated the two germline ends.

This chain links TRBV4-1 with TRBJ2-1; 10 nucleotides agree with TRBD2. The CDR3 length is 17 residues. Unmatched junction bases numbered 14, after V lost 4 bases and J lost 8 bases. Per the germline V gene, CDR1 is MGHRA and CDR2 is YSYEKL. The CDR3 nucleotides are TGCGCCAGCAGCCCATACCTTAGCGGGAGGAAGCCCGATGAGCAGTTCTTC. It codes for CASSPYLSGRKPDEQFF.

The rearrangement uses TRBV5-8 and TRBJ2-5, with TRBD2 identical over 7 bases. The V gene's germline CDR1 is SGHTS and CDR2 YDEGEE. This CDR3 is built from 14 residues. Trimming at V came to 0 bases and at J to 4 bases, leaving 3 bases not matched to a gene. DNA for the CDR3: TGTGCCAGCAGCTTGGCGGGAGGAGGAGAGACCCAGTACTTC. This codes for CASSLAGGGETQYF.

V and J are TRBV9 and TRBJ2-3; maybe TRBD1 (5 bases). Germline CDR1 and CDR2: SGDLS and YYNGEE. CDR3 length equals 15 residues. Trimming shortened V by 4 bases and J by 0 bases, and 12 bases separated the two germline ends. This chain's CDR3 is CASSPRTTSTDTQYF. As DNA, the CDR3 is TGTGCCAGCAGCCCCCGGACAACTAGCACAGATACGCAGTATTTT.

This chain joins TRBV7-8 and TRBJ2-7; D remains ambiguous. This CDR3 is built from 13 residues. V was pared by 1 base and J by 7 bases, with 11 bases between. Looked up from germline, CDR1 is SGHVS and CDR2 is FQNEAQ. The DNA of the CDR3 is TGTGCCAGCAGCTTAGACGGCTTCGGGGAGCAGTACTTC. Translating gives CASSLDGFGEQYF.

This clone was seen only once. J is TRBJ1-5 and V is TRBV5-1, with TRBD1 identical over 7 bases. The CDR3 has 15 residues. V lost 2 bases, J lost 3 bases, and 5 bases stayed unmatched. Germline assignment: CDR1 SGHRS and CDR2 YFSETQ. CDR3 sequence reads: CASSLTTGFNQPQHF. The CDR3 DNA follows: TGCGCCAGCAGCTTAACGACAGGGTTCAATCAGCCCCAGCATTTT.

The chain couples TRBV28 to TRBJ1-1, with D perhaps TRBD1 (6 bases). The germline V gene has CDR1 MDHEN and CDR2 SYDVKM. This CDR3 contains 13 residues. Trimming took off 1 base at V and 5 bases at J, with 8 bases between the two ends. CDR3 amino acids: CASSLLQGTEAFF. In DNA form, the CDR3 reads TGTGCCAGCAGTTTATTACAGGGTACTGAAGCTTTCTTT. The whole variable domain, filled in from reference TRBV28 and TRBJ1-1, reads DVKVTQSSRYLVKRTGEKVFLECVQDMDHENMFWYRQDPGLGLRLIYFSYDVKMKEKGDIPEGYSVSREKKERFSLILESASTNQTSMYLCASSLLQGTEAFFGQGTRLTVV.

Turning to this clone: Other DNA sequences in this sample translate to the same CDR3. The chain carries TRBV18 and TRBJ1-1, with a weak D call TRBD1 (5 bases). The ends were cut back, 3 bases at V and 1 base at J, with 9 bases in the middle. Germline V lookup: CDR1 KGHSH, CDR2 LQKENI. The CDR3 runs 14 residues. CDR3 in DNA: TGTGCCAGCTCACCCAGGGAGGGGAACACTGAAGCTTTCTTT. It yields the protein CASSPREGNTEAFF.

The chain is built from TRBV5-1 and TRBJ2-2; D gene unclear. The CDR3 is 15 residues long. The germline gives CDR1 SGHRS, CDR2 YFSETQ. Trimming removed 0 bases at V and 6 bases at J, with 12 bases between. The CDR3 region has the DNA TGCGCCAGCAGCTTGGCCGCGAAGGGTGCCGGGGAGCTGTTTTTT. Protein product: CASSLAAKGAGELFF.

The chain employs TRBV7-2 and TRBJ1-2; perhaps TRBD1 as D (6 bases). Germline V gene sequence: CDR1 SGHTA, CDR2 FQGNSA. V lost 0 bases and J 1 base, leaving 9 bases between the germline ends. CDR3 length equals 15 residues. CDR3 DNA sequence: TGTGCCAGCAGCTTAGCGCCCAGGGGTAACTATGGCTACACCTTC. Its protein is CASSLAPRGNYGYTF.

This clone was observed a few times. The chain joins TRBV7-3 to TRBJ2-1; D not resolved. Germline-derived CDR1 and CDR2 are SGHTA and FQGTGA. This CDR3 comprises 13 residues. Trimming shortened V by 3 bases and J by 6 bases, and 9 bases separated the two germline ends. CDR3 amino acids: CASSLWPANEQFF. In nucleotides, the CDR3 is TGTGCCAGCAGCTTGTGGCCTGCCAATGAGCAGTTCTTC. Using reference TRBV7-3 and TRBJ2-1 for the parts outside the CDR3, the full variable domain is GAGVSQTPSNKVTEKGKYVELRCDPISGHTALYWYRQSLGQGPEFLIYFQGTGAADDSGLPNDRFFAVRPEGSVSTLKIQRTERGDSAVYLCASSLWPANEQFFGPGTRLTVL.

A remark on this clone: At the DNA level, this CDR3 is encoded by other sequences in the same sample as well. The V gene is TRBV7-2, the J gene TRBJ2-5; 8 bases agree with TRBD2. CDR3 length: 14 residues. The germline gives CDR1 SGHTA, CDR2 FQGNSA. The ends lost 2 bases at V and 3 bases at J; junction bases unmatched: 2. Here the CDR3 reads CASSLSGSEETQYF. For the CDR3, the DNA is TGTGCCAGCAGCTTAAGCGGGAGCGAAGAGACCCAGTACTTC.

The V and J genes are TRBV5-1 and TRBJ2-2; TRBD2 matches at 11 bases. CDR1 is SGHRS, CDR2 YFSETQ, per germline. There are 19 residues in the CDR3. V gave up 0 bases and J gave up 4 bases; unmatched junction bases: 11. As DNA, the CDR3 is TGCGCCAGCAGCTTGGAAGGAGTAACTAGCGGGAGAGGCACCGGGGAGCTGTTTTTT. Its translation is CASSLEGVTSGRGTGELFF.

The V gene is TRBV19, the J gene TRBJ1-1; perhaps TRBD1 as D (5 bases). Trimming removed 4 bases at V and 2 bases at J, with 17 bases between. Germline assignment: CDR1 LNHDA and CDR2 SQIVND (reference sequence). The CDR3 covers 16 residues. The CDR3 nucleotides read TGTGCCAGTAGTAGAACCATATCGACAGCTAACACTGAAGCTTTCTTT. Protein: CASSRTISTANTEAFF.

The chain combines TRBV27 with TRBJ1-2; 10 bases are shared with TRBD1. The germline V gene encodes CDR1 MNHEY and CDR2 SMNVEV (reference sequence). The CDR3 length is 15 residues. V shed 1 base and J 8 bases; nucleotides not matched to a gene: 7. This chain's CDR3 is CASSLLGDRGKGYTF. CDR3 nucleotide sequence: TGTGCCAGCAGTTTATTGGGGGACAGGGGTAAAGGCTACACCTTC.

The CDR3 sequence: CASSLSTTGASTDTQYF. The CDR3 DNA reads TGCGCCAGCAGCTTGTCCACGACGGGTGCTAGCACAGATACGCAGTATTTT. The V gene is TRBV5-1, the J gene TRBJ2-3; D not resolved. Germline CDR1 and CDR2: SGHRS and YFSETQ. Between the trimmed V and J ends, which lost 1 base and 0 bases, there was a span of 15 bases. CDR3 length: 17 amino acids.

The chain combines TRBV19 with TRBJ1-5; D unresolved. Trimming cost V 8 bases and J 4 bases, with 12 bases left between them. Germline loops: CDR1 LNHDA, CDR2 SQIVND (reference sequence). This CDR3 is 13 amino acids long. The DNA of the CDR3 is TGTGCCAGTTCCCCAAGCCTGAATCAGCCCCAGCATTTT. It encodes CASSPSLNQPQHF.

The chain is built from TRBV7-8 and TRBJ2-1; D is ambiguous. Germline CDR1 reads SGHVS; CDR2 reads FQNEAQ. The V gene lost 2 bases and the J gene lost 2 bases, with 4 bases spanning the gap. CDR3 length: 13 residues. As DNA, the CDR3 is TGTGCCAGCAGCTTAAATACCTACAATGAGCAGTTCTTC. Residues: CASSLNTYNEQFF.

The genes are TRBV27 and TRBJ1-2; TRBD1 matches 10 bases. This CDR3 is built from 19 residues. CDR1 and CDR2 from the germline V gene are MNHEY and SMNVEV (reference sequence). Trimming took 0 bases from V and 0 from J; bases not matched to a gene: 10. The CDR3 loop reads CASSLSFPDRGPPNYGYTF. The CDR3 nucleotides are TGTGCCAGCAGTTTATCGTTCCCCGACAGGGGGCCCCCTAACTATGGCTACACCTTC.

The rearrangement links TRBV9 to TRBJ1-2, with unresolved D. Germline-derived CDR1 and CDR2 are SGDLS and YYNGEE. This CDR3 spans 16 amino acids. The germline V and J ends were trimmed by 0 bases and 9 bases, with 21 bases remaining between them. CDR3 bases: TGTGCCAGCAGCGTAGAGCCTAGGGCGACGGTCGGGCGCTACACCTTC. Protein product: CASSVEPRATVGRYTF. The variable domain in full, with the rest retrieved from reference TRBV9 and TRBJ1-2, is DSGVTQTPKHLITATGQRVTLRCSPRSGDLSVYWYQQSLDQGLQFLIQYYNGEERAKGNILERFSAQQFPDLHSELNLSSLELGDSALYFCASSVEPRATVGRYTFGSGTRLTVV.

The chain combines TRBV6-5 with TRBJ1-1; possible D gene TRBD1, 6 bases. The CDR3 has 13 residues. Germline assignment: CDR1 MNHEY and CDR2 SVGAGI. V lost 5 bases and J lost 3, with 10 bases in between. The CDR3 spells CASSTTGYTEAFF. The CDR3 DNA is TGTGCCAGCAGTACCACAGGGTACACTGAAGCTTTCTTT.

This chain uses TRBV7-2 with TRBJ2-2; weak D call: TRBD2 (6 bases). Germline V CDR1 and CDR2: SGHTA, FQGNSA. With 3 bases removed from V and 5 bases from J, the gap between germline ends came to 10 bases. There are 14 residues in the CDR3. CDR3: CASSFGGRTGELFF. CDR3 coding DNA: TGTGCCAGCAGCTTTGGAGGGAGAACCGGGGAGCTGTTTTTT.

The chain is built from TRBV7-9 and TRBJ2-1, with 8 bases aligning to TRBD2. The trim removed 4 bases at V and 3 bases at J, leaving 5 bases unmatched. The CDR3 extends over 15 amino acids. Per the germline V gene, CDR1 is SEHNR and CDR2 is FQNEAQ (reference sequence). In DNA, the CDR3 is TGTGCCAGCAGCTACACTAGCGGAATCTACAATGAGCAGTTCTTC. Amino acids: CASSYTSGIYNEQFF.

The chain uses TRBV18 and TRBJ2-4, with D perhaps matching TRBD1 or TRBD2 (6 bases each). V lost 0 bases to trimming and J lost 3 bases, with 12 bases between them. The CDR3 consists of 16 residues. Germline V lookup: CDR1 KGHSH, CDR2 LQKENI. The CDR3 loop is CASSPPRRGDKNIQYF. CDR3 DNA: TGTGCCAGCTCACCACCGCGAAGGGGGGACAAAAACATTCAGTACTTC.